The 18 T cell receptor beta chains given below trace back to one sample, sequenced in a study of somatic mutations in cytotoxic T cells in rheumatoid arthritis. Repertoires were generated with immunoSEQ multiplex PCR, while TCRdb's copy carries only in-frame clones and drops some. The data hold about 7,000 clones, with roughly 75% observed a single time. Sequencing was performed on CD8+ T cells sorted from blood. The receptors originated from an adult with rheumatoid arthritis.

V gene TRBV7-3 combines with J gene TRBJ1-3; 10 bases match TRBD1. Per germline, CDR1 SGHTA and CDR2 FQGTGA. V shed 1 base, J shed 4 bases, and the junction held 4 bases outside the gene matches. The CDR3 consists of 16 residues. CDR3 region: CASSLKGTGVGNTIYF. The CDR3 bases are TGTGCCAGCAGCTTAAAGGGGACAGGGGTCGGAAACACCATATATTTT.

This chain joins TRBV23-1 and TRBJ1-6; 9 bases match TRBD1. TRBV23-1 is sorted into the ORF group, with uncertain function. The CDR3 totals 21 residues. V dropped 4 bases and J dropped 2; count of bases not matched to a gene: 18. The DNA for the CDR3 is TGCGCCAGCAGTCCCACCCCATCCCTCGGTCGGGACAGGGCCTATAATTCACCCCTCCACTTT. This translates into CASSPTPSLGRDRAYNSPLHF.

The chain uses TRBV7-9 and TRBJ2-6; D is perhaps TRBD2 (7 bases). The CDR3 is made up of 16 amino acids. Trimming took off 5 bases at V and 4 bases at J, with 15 bases between the two ends. The germline gives CDR1 SEHNR, CDR2 FQNEAQ (reference sequence). This chain's CDR3 is CASSRGAGTGANVLTF. The CDR3 DNA reads as TGTGCCAGCAGCCGGGGGGCAGGGACAGGGGCCAACGTCCTGACTTTC.

The chain couples TRBV7-3 to TRBJ1-2; D is uncertain. The V gene's germline CDR1 is SGHTA and CDR2 FQGTGA. CDR3 length: 13 amino acids. V was shortened by 2 bases and J by 6 bases, with 10 bases between the two germline ends. The DNA of the CDR3 is TGTGCCAGCAGCTTAGAAGGGTCCCATGGCTACACCTTC. Translated: CASSLEGSHGYTF.

V gene TRBV1 combines with J gene TRBJ2-7. TRBV1 is described as a pseudogene. This CDR3 is built from 14 residues. The DNA of the CDR3 is TGCACCAGCAGCCACGCCCAAGGTGGCTACGGGCAGTACGTC. It yields the protein CTSSHAQGGYGQYV.

The V gene is TRBV27, the J gene TRBJ2-2, with unresolved D. The CDR3 consists of 13 residues. Trimming took 3 bases from V and 3 from J, leaving 5 bases between them. CDR1 and CDR2 from the germline V gene are MNHEY and SMNVEV (reference sequence). Written as DNA, the CDR3 is TGTGCCAGCAGTTTCGGGTACACCGGGGAGCTGTTTTTT. This sequence encodes CASSFGYTGELFF.

The V and J genes are TRBV5-6 and TRBJ2-1, with D tentatively TRBD2 (5 bases). V lost 5 bases to trimming and J lost 5 bases, with 23 bases between them. Germline CDR1 and CDR2: SGHDT and YYEEEE. This CDR3 has 17 residues. CDR3 loop: CASRPPVFVRADNEQFF. CDR3 DNA sequence: TGTGCCAGCAGGCCGCCGGTGTTTGTCCGAGCGGACAATGAGCAGTTCTTC.

The gene calls are TRBV29-1 and TRBJ2-2, with D unclear. The CDR3 contains 11 residues. Germline lookup yields CDR1 SQVTM and CDR2 ANQGSEA. V lost 0 bases, J lost 6 bases, and 2 bases lay in between. In DNA form, the CDR3 reads TGCAGCGTTGAAGAGCCCGGGGAGCTGTTTTTT. This sequence encodes CSVEEPGELFF.

This chain uses TRBV6-6 with TRBJ2-5; 7 positions agree with TRBD1. The DNA end is more similar to TRBJ2-7, so the J call may be wrong. Germline CDR1 MNHNY, CDR2 SVGAGI (reference sequence). The CDR3 is made up of 16 amino acids. CDR3: CASSYSTPDRSYEQYF. Written as DNA, the CDR3 is TGTGCCAGCAGTTACTCGACCCCGGACAGGTCCTACGAGCAGTACTTC.

This chain joins TRBV4-2 and TRBJ1-3, with D possibly being TRBD1 (5 bases). V was shortened by 4 bases and J by 3 bases, with 13 bases between the two germline ends. Looked up from germline, CDR1 is LGHNA and CDR2 is YNFKEQ. This CDR3 has 15 amino acids. Here the CDR3 DNA reads TGTGCCAGCAGCCCAGGAGACAGCGGTGGAAACACCATATATTTT. Residues: CASSPGDSGGNTIYF.

This clone was observed once. The rearrangement uses TRBV5-4 and TRBJ1-2; no definite D call. This CDR3 spans 15 amino acids. The germline gives CDR1 SGHNT, CDR2 YYREEE (reference sequence). Trimming cost V 4 bases and J 2 bases, with 15 bases left between them. As DNA, the CDR3 is TGTGCCAGCAGCCGACCCCGAACCCAAAACTATGGCTACACCTTC. It codes for CASSRPRTQNYGYTF.

This clone was found once. The chain employs TRBV6-5 and TRBJ2-3; D tentatively fits TRBD1 or TRBD2 (5 bases each). Trimming pared 2 bases from V and 5 bases from J, leaving 11 bases between. The CDR3 sequence is 14 residues long. Germline-derived CDR1 and CDR2 are MNHEY and SVGAGI. The CDR3 nucleotides read TGTGCCAGCAGTTACGGGGCAGCGGAAGATACGCAGTATTTT. This sequence encodes CASSYGAAEDTQYF.

V gene TRBV27 combines with J gene TRBJ1-5, with D uncertain. V lost 6 bases and J lost 9, with 15 bases in between. The CDR3 has 13 residues. Germline V gene data show CDR1 as MNHEY and CDR2 as SMNVEV (reference sequence). The CDR3 reads CASRAEAARPQHF. The CDR3 region has the DNA TGTGCCAGCAGGGCCGAGGCAGCTCGGCCCCAGCATTTT.

This clone has a single count. V gene TRBV6-5 combines with J gene TRBJ1-2, with D possibly TRBD1 on 6 matching bases. Germline CDR1 and CDR2: MNHEY and SVGAGI. V shed 9 bases and J shed 4 bases, with 18 bases lying between them. The CDR3 is 14 amino acids. The CDR3 nucleotides read TGTGCCAGTCATGAGGGGGGGCTGGTCTATGGCTACACCTTC. This translates into CASHEGGLVYGYTF.

The CDR3 spells CASSDGGGSTDTQYF. CDR3 nucleotide sequence: TGTGCCAGCAGTGATGGAGGCGGTAGCACAGATACGCAGTATTTT. V usage is TRBV2 and J usage is TRBJ2-3; maybe TRBD2 (5 bases). Trimming cost V 3 bases and J 0 bases, with 10 bases left between them. Looked up from germline, CDR1 is SNHLY and CDR2 is FYNNEI. This CDR3 spans 15 amino acids.

CDR3 region: CASSSGGSGANVLTF. The CDR3 nucleotides read TGCGCCAGCAGCTCAGGGGGAAGTGGGGCCAACGTCCTGACTTTC. The rearrangement uses TRBV10-1 and TRBJ2-6, with 7 bases fitting TRBD1. Germline V gives CDR1 WNHNN, CDR2 SYGVQD (reference sequence). The CDR3 consists of 15 residues. J was trimmed by 3 bases and V by 6 bases; bases with no gene match: 5.

This rearrangement joins TRBV13 to TRBJ2-7; 13 positions agree with TRBD2. Germline V gives CDR1 PRHDT, CDR2 FYEKMQ (reference sequence). V shed 5 bases and J 9 bases; nucleotides not matched to a gene: 10. CDR3 length: 15 residues. The CDR3 DNA sequence: TGTGCCAGCAGCCTCCGGGGACTAGCGGGAATGGGGCAGTACTTC. Translating gives CASSLRGLAGMGQYF.

V and J are TRBV9 and TRBJ2-5; D call uncertain. CDR1 and CDR2 (germline): SGDLS, YYNGEE. The CDR3 loop spans 14 amino acids. V was pared by 0 bases and J by 2 bases, with 8 bases between. In DNA form, the CDR3 reads TGTGCCAGCAGCGTAGAACAATCACAAGAGACCCAGTACTTC. Amino acid sequence: CASSVEQSQETQYF. Variable domain in full (rest from reference TRBV9 and TRBJ2-5): DSGVTQTPKHLITATGQRVTLRCSPRSGDLSVYWYQQSLDQGLQFLIQYYNGEERAKGNILERFSAQQFPDLHSELNLSSLELGDSALYFCASSVEQSQETQYFGPGTRLLVL.